This T cell receptor beta chain comes out of a study of blood T cell repertoires in COVID-19. V dropped 4 bases and J dropped 0 bases, with 19 bases sitting between them. This CDR3 comprises 19 residues. Per germline, CDR1 MNHNS and CDR2 SASEGT. Those enrolled in Seattle joined during active infection and were followed longitudinally afterward. Only in-frame clones appear in the TCRdb table, and some are missing; sequencing was by immunoSEQ multiplex PCR. The sample shows some 200,000 clones, around nine tenths of them seen only once. This receptor was identified in a woman in her seventies with COVID-19, enrolled during active disease. The material sequenced was peripheral blood. The rearrangement uses TRBV6-1 and TRBJ1-6, with TRBD1 as a possible D gene (6 bases). Here the CDR3 reads CASSVDRPHRSSYNSPLHF. The DNA for the CDR3 is TGTGCCAGCAGTGTTGACAGGCCCCACCGGAGCTCCTATAATTCACCCCTCCACTTT.